The entry below gives a single T cell receptor (beta chain) sequence along with its context. Its target is unknown. This sample was included in a study of beta chain features in type 1 diabetes. Study-level findings and limits: A possible short-template PCR bias applies equally to patients and controls. The study found that naive, central memory and Treg TCRB repertoires appeared more similar in patients than in healthy donors. Researchers report that Type 1 diabetes patients had moderately but significantly shorter TCRB CDR3s across all four CD4+ subsets.

As every portion of the isolated RNA was reverse transcribed, the sequencing read expressed TCRB transcripts. Millions of reads were obtained on average from naive, central memory and regulatory T cell samples. Profiled with immunoSEQ multiplex PCR; TCRdb holds only in-frame clones, not every one. In the table there are approximately 26,000 clones, about two thirds of which are singletons. The sequenced material came from Tregs from blood. The origin of this receptor is a woman aged 25 to 39 with type 1 diabetes.

The CDR3 region is CSVVYGGPGNTIYF. The CDR3 bases are TGCAGCGTTGTATACGGAGGGCCTGGAAACACCATATATTTT. The gene calls are TRBV29-1 and TRBJ1-3; no clear D gene. Trimming shortened V by 4 bases and J by 2 bases, and 12 bases separated the two germline ends. CDR1 and CDR2 (germline): SQVTM, ANQGSEA. The CDR3 is 14 amino acids.